The following is a T cell receptor (beta chain) sequence with its context. The data were taken from a study of blood T cell repertoires in COVID-19. The wider study: Material from acute and convalescent COVID-19 was sourced from the United States, Italy and Spain. The analysed material was cDNA or gDNA that came from T cells, B-cell-depleted T cells, or PBMCs.

Original processing notes: Estimation of nucleated cell counts relied on the amplification of reference gene primers. This table comes from immunoSEQ multiplex PCR, and its TCRdb copy is limited to in-frame clones, with some not included. V and J calls and clone size are those listed in that table; D and trimming were worked out from the DNA. The table records 150,000 to 200,000 clones, 80% of them present only once. The CDR3 sequence is 17 residues long. CDR1 and CDR2 from the germline V gene are LNHDA and SQIVND (reference sequence). V lost 7 bases to trimming and J lost 3 bases, with 24 bases between them.

Sequences were obtained from peripheral blood. This receptor was taken from a man aged 60-69 years with acute or convalescent COVID-19. This chain links TRBV19 with TRBJ1-2; possible D gene TRBD1, 5 bases. CDR3 protein: CASTDIRQTTNHYGYTF. DNA for the CDR3: TGTGCCAGTACCGACATTCGACAGACGACCAACCACTATGGCTACACCTTC.